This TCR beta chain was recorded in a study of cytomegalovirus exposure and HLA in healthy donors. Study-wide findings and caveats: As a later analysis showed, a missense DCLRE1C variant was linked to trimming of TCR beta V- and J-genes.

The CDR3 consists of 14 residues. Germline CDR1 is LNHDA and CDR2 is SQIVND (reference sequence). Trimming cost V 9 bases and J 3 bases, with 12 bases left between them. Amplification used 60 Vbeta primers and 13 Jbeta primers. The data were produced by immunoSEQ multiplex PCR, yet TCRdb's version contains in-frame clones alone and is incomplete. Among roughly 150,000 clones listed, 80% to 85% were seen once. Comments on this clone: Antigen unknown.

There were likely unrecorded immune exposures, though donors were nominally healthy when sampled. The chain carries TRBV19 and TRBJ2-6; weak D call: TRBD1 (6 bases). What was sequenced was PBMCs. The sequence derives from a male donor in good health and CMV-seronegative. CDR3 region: CASTYRVGANVLTF. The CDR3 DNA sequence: TGTGCCAGCACCTACAGGGTTGGGGCCAACGTCCTGACTTTC.